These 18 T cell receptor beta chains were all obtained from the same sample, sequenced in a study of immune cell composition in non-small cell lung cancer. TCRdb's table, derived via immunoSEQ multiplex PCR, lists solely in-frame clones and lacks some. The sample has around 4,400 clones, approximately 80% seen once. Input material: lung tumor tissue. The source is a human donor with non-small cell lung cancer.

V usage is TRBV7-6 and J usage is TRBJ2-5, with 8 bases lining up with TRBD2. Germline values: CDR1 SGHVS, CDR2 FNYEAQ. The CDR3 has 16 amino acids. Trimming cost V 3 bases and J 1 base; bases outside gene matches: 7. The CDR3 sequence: CASSFGIAGSQETQYF. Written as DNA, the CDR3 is TGTGCCAGCAGCTTCGGAATAGCGGGGAGCCAAGAGACCCAGTACTTC.

The CDR3 loop is CASSPIGGVGYQETQYF. In DNA, the CDR3 is TGTGCCAGCAGCCCCATAGGGGGGGTGGGGTACCAAGAGACCCAGTACTTC. This chain uses TRBV4-2 with TRBJ2-5, with TRBD2 as a possible D gene (7 bases). CDR1 and CDR2 (germline): LGHNA, YNFKEQ. Deletions cut 4 bases from V and 0 bases from J, with 18 bases between. This CDR3 is built from 17 residues.

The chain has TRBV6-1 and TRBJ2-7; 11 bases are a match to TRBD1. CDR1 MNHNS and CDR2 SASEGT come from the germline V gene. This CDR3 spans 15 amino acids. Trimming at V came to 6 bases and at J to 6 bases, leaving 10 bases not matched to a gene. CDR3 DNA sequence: TGTGCCAGCAGGGGGTGGGGACAGGGGGAAGGCGAGCAGTACTTC. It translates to CASRGWGQGEGEQYF.

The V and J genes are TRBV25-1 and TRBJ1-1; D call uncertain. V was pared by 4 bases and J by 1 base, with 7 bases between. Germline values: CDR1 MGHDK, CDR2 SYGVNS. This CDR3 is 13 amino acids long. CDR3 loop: CASSGNSNTEAFF. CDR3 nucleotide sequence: TGTGCCAGCAGTGGCAACTCGAACACTGAAGCTTTCTTT.

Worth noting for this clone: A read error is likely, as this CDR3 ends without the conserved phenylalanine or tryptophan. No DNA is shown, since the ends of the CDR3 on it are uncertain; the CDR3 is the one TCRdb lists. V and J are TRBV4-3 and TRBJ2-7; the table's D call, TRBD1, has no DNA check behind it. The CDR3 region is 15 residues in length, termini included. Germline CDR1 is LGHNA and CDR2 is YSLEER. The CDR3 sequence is CASSQDPGQGVPWSI.

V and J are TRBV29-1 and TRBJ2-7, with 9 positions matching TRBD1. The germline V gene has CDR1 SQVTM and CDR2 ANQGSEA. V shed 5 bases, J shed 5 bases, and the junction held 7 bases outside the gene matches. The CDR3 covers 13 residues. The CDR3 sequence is CSVWGTGTNEQYF. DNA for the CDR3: TGCAGCGTTTGGGGGACAGGGACGAACGAGCAGTACTTC.

CDR3 loop: CASSSSGGASQETQYF. The CDR3 DNA follows: TGTGCCAGCAGCTCTAGCGGGGGGGCTTCCCAAGAGACCCAGTACTTC. The chain is built from TRBV7-6 and TRBJ2-5; 12 nucleotides align to TRBD2. This CDR3 region has 16 residues. Germline CDR1 SGHVS, CDR2 FNYEAQ. J gave up 1 base and V 4 bases, and 4 bases lay outside the gene matches. Based on the CDR3 plus reference TRBV7-6 and TRBJ2-5, the full variable domain is GAGVSQSPRYKVTKRGQDVALRCDPISGHVSLYWYRQALGQGPEFLTYFNYEAQQDKSGLPNDRFSAERPEGSISTLTIQRTEQRDSAMYRCASSSSGGASQETQYFGPGTRLLVL.

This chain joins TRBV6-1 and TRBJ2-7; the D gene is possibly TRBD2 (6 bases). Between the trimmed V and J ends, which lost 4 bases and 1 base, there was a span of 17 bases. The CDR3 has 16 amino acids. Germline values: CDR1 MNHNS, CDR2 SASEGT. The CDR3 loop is CASSVLAGSSSYEQYF. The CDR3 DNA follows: TGTGCCAGCAGTGTTTTGGCGGGGAGTAGTTCCTACGAGCAGTACTTC.

The CDR3 sequence: CASLTEQGHYGYTF. The CDR3 DNA reads TGTGCCAGCCTCACCGAACAGGGTCACTATGGCTACACCTTC. This chain uses TRBV28 with TRBJ1-2; TRBD1 might be the D (6 bases). With 8 bases removed from V and 3 bases from J, the gap between germline ends came to 16 bases. Germline V gene lookup returns CDR1 MDHEN and CDR2 SYDVKM. The CDR3 totals 14 residues.

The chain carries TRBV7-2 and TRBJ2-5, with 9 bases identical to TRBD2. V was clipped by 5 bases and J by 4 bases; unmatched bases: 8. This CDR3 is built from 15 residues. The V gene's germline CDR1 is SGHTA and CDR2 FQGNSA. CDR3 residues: CASSPVAGGRETQYF. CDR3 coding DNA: TGTGCCAGCAGCCCAGTGGCGGGGGGGCGAGAGACCCAGTACTTC.

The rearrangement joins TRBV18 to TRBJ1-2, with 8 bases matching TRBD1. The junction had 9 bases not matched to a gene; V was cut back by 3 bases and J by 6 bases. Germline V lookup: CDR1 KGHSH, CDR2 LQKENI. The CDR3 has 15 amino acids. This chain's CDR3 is CASSPGQGIRDGYTF. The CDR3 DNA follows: TGTGCCAGCTCACCCGGACAGGGTATAAGGGATGGCTACACCTTC. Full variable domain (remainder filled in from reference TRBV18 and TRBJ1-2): NAGVMQNPRHLVRRRGQEARLRCSPMKGHSHVYWYRQLPEEGLKFMVYLQKENIIDESGMPKERFSAEFPKEGPSILRIQQVVRGDSAAYFCASSPGQGIRDGYTFGSGTRLTVV.

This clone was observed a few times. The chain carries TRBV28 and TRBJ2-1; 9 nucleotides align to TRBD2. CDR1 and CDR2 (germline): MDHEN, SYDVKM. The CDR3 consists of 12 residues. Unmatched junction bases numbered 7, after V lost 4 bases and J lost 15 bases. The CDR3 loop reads CASSYSGTSPFF. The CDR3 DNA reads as TGTGCCAGCAGTTACTCCGGGACTAGCCCGTTCTTC.

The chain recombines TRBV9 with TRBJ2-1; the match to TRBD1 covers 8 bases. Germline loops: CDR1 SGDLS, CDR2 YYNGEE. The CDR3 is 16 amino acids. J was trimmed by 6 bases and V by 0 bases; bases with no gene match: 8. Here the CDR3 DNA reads TGTGCCAGCAGCGTAGTACCCCGGACAGGGAGCAATGAGCAGTTCTTC. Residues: CASSVVPRTGSNEQFF.

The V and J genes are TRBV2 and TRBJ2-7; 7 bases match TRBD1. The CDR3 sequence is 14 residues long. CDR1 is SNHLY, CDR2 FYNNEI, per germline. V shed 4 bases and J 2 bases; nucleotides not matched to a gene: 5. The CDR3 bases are TGTGCCAGCAGTGGGCAGGGGGTGCCCTACGAGCAGTACTTC. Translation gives CASSGQGVPYEQYF.

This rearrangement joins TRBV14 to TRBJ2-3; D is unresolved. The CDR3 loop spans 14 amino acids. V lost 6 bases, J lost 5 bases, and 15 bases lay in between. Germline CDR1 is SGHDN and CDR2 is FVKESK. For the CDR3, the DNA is TGTGCCAGCAGTCAACTACTATTAGGAGATACGCAGTATTTT. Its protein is CASSQLLLGDTQYF.

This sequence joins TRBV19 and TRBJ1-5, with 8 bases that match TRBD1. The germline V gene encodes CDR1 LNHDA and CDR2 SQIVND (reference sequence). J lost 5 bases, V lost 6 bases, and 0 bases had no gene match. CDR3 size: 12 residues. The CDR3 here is CASRTGDQPQHF. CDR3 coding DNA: TGTGCCAGTAGGACAGGGGATCAGCCCCAGCATTTT. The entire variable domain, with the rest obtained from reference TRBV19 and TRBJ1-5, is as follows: DGGITQSPKYLFRKEGQNVTLSCEQNLNHDAMYWYRQDPGQGLRLIYYSQIVNDFQKGDIAEGYSVSREKKESFPLTVTSAQKNPTAFYLCASRTGDQPQHFGDGTRLSIL.

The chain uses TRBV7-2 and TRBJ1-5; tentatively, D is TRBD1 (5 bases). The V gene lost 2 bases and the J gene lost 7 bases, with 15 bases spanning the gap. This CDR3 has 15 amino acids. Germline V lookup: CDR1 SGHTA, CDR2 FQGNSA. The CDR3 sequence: CASSLSGQGGQPQHF. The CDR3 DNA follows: TGTGCCAGCAGCTTATCTGGTCAGGGTGGGCAGCCCCAGCATTTT.

The CDR3 reads CASSLALAGDEQFF. The CDR3, as DNA: TGTGCCAGCAGTTTGGCGCTAGCGGGAGATGAGCAGTTCTTC. The chain links TRBV28 to TRBJ2-1, with 10 bases identical to TRBD2. V trimming: 3 bases; J trimming: 8 bases; junction bases outside the gene matches: 4. This CDR3 comprises 14 residues. The V gene's germline CDR1 is MDHEN and CDR2 SYDVKM.